This T cell receptor beta chain was identified in a study of human T cells and chemical hapten exposure. Study background: Diphenylcyclopropenone was administered weekly to the scalp of patients throughout the approximately 25-week study. Slight differences in pooled library volume were the main source of varying TCR yields across samples.

Trimming removed 1 base from V and 4 bases from J; junction bases left unmatched: 7. The CDR3 length is 15 residues. Germline-derived CDR1 and CDR2 are SGHAT and FQNNGV. Time point noted: patch test 1, 2 weeks after DPC sensitization. Stated treatment: therapeutic diphenylcyclopropenone sensitization with weekly scalp DPC. There are many counts of this clonotype. Using its own MiXCR run on the RACE reads, TCRdb lists one record per CDR3 protein. The table lists fewer than 500,000 distinct CDR3 sequences, about 4.4% of them singletons. The receptor comes from a woman between 50 and 59 years old with alopecia areata. Some clones in this sample may be carry-over from other donors' samples. This chain joins TRBV11-2 and TRBJ2-7; TRBD2 aligns across 7 bases. The specimen was whole blood, collected in connection with sensitization to the hapten diphenylcyclopropenone (DPC). The CDR3, as DNA: TGTGCCAGCAGCTTAGGTCCTAGCGGAAGTTACGAGCAGTACTTC. Translation: CASSLGPSGSYEQYF.